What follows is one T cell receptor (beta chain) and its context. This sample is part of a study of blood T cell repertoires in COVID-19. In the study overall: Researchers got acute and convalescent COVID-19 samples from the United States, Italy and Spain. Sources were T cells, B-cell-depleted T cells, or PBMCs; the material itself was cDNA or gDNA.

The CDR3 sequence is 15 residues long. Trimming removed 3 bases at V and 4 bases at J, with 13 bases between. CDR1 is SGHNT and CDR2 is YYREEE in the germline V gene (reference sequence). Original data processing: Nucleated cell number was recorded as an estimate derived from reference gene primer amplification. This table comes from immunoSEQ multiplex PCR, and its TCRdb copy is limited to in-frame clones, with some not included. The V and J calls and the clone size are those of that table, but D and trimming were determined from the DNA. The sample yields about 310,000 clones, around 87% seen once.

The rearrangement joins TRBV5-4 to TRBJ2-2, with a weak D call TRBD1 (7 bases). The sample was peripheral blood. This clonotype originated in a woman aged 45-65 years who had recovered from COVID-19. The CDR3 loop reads CASSYRQGGTGELFF. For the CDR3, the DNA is TGTGCCAGCAGCTATCGACAGGGAGGCACCGGGGAGCTGTTTTTT.